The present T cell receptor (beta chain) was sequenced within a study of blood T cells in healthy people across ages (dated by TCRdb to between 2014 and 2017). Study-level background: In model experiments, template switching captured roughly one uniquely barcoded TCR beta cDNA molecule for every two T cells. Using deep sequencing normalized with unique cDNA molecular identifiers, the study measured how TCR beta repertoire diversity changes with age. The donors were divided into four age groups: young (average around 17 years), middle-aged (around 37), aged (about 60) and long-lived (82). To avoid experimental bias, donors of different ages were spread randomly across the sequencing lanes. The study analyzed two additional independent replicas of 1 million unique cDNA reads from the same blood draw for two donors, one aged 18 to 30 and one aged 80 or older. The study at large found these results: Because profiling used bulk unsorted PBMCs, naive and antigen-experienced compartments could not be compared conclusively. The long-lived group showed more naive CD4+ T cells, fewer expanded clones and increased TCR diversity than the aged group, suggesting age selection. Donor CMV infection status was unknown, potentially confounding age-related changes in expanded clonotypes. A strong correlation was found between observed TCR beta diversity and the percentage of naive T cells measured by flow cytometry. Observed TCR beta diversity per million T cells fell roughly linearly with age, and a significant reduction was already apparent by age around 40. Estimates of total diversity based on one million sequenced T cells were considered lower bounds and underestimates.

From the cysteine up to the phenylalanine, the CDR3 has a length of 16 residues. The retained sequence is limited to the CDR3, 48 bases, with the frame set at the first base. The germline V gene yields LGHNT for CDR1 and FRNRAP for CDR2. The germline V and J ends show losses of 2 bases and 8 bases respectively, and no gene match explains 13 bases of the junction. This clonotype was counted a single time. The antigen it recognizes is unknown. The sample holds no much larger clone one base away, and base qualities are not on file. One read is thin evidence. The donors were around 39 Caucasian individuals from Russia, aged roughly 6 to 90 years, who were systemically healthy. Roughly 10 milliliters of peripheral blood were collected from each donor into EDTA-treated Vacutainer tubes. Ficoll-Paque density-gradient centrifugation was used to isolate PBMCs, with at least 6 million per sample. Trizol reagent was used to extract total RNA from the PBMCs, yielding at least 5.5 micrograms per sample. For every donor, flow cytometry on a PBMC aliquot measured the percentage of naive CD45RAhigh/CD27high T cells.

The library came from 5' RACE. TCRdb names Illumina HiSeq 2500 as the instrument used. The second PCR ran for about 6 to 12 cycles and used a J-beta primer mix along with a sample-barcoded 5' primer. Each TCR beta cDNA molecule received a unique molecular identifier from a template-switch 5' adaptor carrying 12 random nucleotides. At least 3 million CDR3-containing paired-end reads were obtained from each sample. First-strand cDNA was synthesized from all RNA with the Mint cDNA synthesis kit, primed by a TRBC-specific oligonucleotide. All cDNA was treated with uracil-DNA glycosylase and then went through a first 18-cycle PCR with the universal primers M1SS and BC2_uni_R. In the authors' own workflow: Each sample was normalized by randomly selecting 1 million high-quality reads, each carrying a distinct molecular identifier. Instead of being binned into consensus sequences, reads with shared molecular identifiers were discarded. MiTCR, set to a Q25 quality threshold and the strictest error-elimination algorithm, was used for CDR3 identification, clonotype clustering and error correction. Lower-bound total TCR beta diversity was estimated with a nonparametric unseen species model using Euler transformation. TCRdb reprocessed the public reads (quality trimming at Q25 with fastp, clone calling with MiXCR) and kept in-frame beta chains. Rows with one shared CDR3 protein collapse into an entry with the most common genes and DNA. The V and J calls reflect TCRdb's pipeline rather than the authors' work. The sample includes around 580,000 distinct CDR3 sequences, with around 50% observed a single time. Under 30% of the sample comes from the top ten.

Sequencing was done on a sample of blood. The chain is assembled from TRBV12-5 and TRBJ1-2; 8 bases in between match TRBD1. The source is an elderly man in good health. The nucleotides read TGTGCTAGTGGTTTGACCCGGACAGGGACTTTCGGGGGCTACACCTTC. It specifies CASGLTRTGTFGGYTF.